The rows below give T cell receptor beta chains drawn from one sample of a study of cytomegalovirus exposure and HLA in healthy donors. Method: immunoSEQ multiplex PCR; TCRdb's copy keeps in-frame clones and lacks some. The repertoire consists of around 130,000 clones, with roughly 79% occurring once and the leading ten covering roughly 3.1%. Sequencing was performed on PBMCs. These receptors were collected from a man aged 25-40 years in good health and CMV-seronegative. CDR3s include the opening cysteine and the closing phenylalanine or tryptophan. The D gene is left open where the match is weak. Clone size is stated in some rows and not others, as once, few, many or a class when expanded.

V	J	length	D	size	DNA	CDR3
TRBV14	TRBJ2-1	15	.	.	TGTGCCAGCAGCGAGCCGGGAACACACTACAATGAGCAGTTCTTC	CASSEPGTHYNEQFF
TRBV5-1	TRBJ1-4	16	.	.	TGCGCCAGCAGCTTGGCCGGGGGGGCAACTAATGAAAAACTGTTTTTT	CASSLAGGATNEKLFF
TRBV5-1	TRBJ2-2	16	TRBD1	.	TGCGCCAGCAGCCCCGGACAGGGGGCGATTCTCCGGGAGCTGTTTTTT	CASSPGQGAILRELFF
TRBV23-1	TRBJ1-1	18	.	.	TGCGCCAGCAGTCAGGGGATGGGACACAAAAAAATGAACACTGAAGCTTTCTTT	CASSQGMGHKKMNTEAFF
TRBV28	TRBJ1-2	14	TRBD1	.	TGTGCCAGCAGTCGGGGACAGGGATCTGATGGCTACACCTTC	CASSRGQGSDGYTF
TRBV29-1	TRBJ1-2	12	TRBD1	few	TGCAGCGTTGGGACAGGGAGTTATGGCTACACCTTC	CSVGTGSYGYTF
TRBV5-1	TRBJ2-5	17	TRBD1	.	TGCGCCAGCAGCTTGGGACTAGGGACAGGGAAGGAAGAGACCCAGTACTTC	CASSLGLGTGKEETQYF
TRBV4-2	TRBJ2-5	14	.	.	TGTGCCAGCAGCCAAGATGTGGGGGCAGAGACCCAGTACTTC	CASSQDVGAETQYF
TRBV6-5	TRBJ2-5	15	TRBD2	.	TGTGCCAGCAGTCCAAGAAGCGGGATCCGGGAGACCCAGTACTTC	CASSPRSGIRETQYF
TRBV29-1	TRBJ2-3	15	TRBD1	.	TGCAGCGTTTCCGACCCGGGACAGGGCCAGAATACGCAGTATTTT	CSVSDPGQGQNTQYF
TRBV10-3	TRBJ2-7	12	TRBD1	.	TGTGCCATCAGGATGAACAGGGGCGAGCAGTACTTC	CAIRMNRGEQYF
TRBV5-1	TRBJ1-5	13	.	once	TGCGCCACCTCGACAGTCTCCGGGCAGCCCCAGCATTTT	CATSTVSGQPQHF
TRBV5-1	TRBJ2-2	17	TRBD2	.	TGCGCCAGCAGCTTGCTCGGCGGGGGGCTTAACACCGGGGAGCTGTTTTTT	CASSLLGGGLNTGELFF
TRBV30	TRBJ2-7	12	TRBD2	.	TGTGCCTGGGGGGCGGGGGACTACGAGCAGTACTTC	CAWGAGDYEQYF
TRBV5-1	TRBJ2-1	13	.	.	TGCGCCAGCAGCTTGGTCATGAGGAATGAGCAGTTCTTC	CASSLVMRNEQFF
TRBV9	TRBJ2-1	17	TRBD2	.	TGTGCCAGCAGCGTCTCGTCGGTTAGCGGGGGGTGGAATGAGCAGTTCTTC	CASSVSSVSGGWNEQFF
TRBV2	TRBJ2-3	13	.	.	TGTGCCAGCCTCCGTAAGCGCACAGATACGCAGTATTTT	CASLRKRTDTQYF
TRBV7-9	TRBJ2-7	15	TRBD2	.	TGTGCCAGCAGCATTAGGGGACTACCCGAGGGCGAGCAGTACTTC	CASSIRGLPEGEQYF
TRBV29-1	TRBJ1-1	13	.	.	TGCAGCACCAAGCAGGGGAGAGACACTGAAGCTTTCTTT	CSTKQGRDTEAFF
TRBV6-1	TRBJ1-5	15	TRBD1	.	TGTGCCAGCAGAACGGGGACAGAAAGGTATCAGCCCCAGCATTTT	CASRTGTERYQPQHF
TRBV9	TRBJ2-7	13	.	.	TGTGCCAGCGCTCGGGGAAACACCTACGAGCAGTACTTC	CASARGNTYEQYF
TRBV6-5	TRBJ2-1	14	TRBD2	.	TGTGCCAGCAGTTATGGGACTAGCTTTTATGAGCAGTTCTTC	CASSYGTSFYEQFF
TRBV19	TRBJ2-7	13	TRBD1	.	TGTGCCAGTAGCCGTGGGACAGGGAACGAGCAGTACTTC	CASSRGTGNEQYF
TRBV27	TRBJ2-5	16	TRBD1	.	TGTGCCACCTACAAACAGGGGGCAGTGGGTCGAGAGACCCAGTACTTC	CATYKQGAVGRETQYF
TRBV4-1	TRBJ1-2	15	.	.	TGCGCCAGCAACACCAGGGACACTATTCCGTATGGCTACACCTTC	CASNTRDTIPYGYTF
TRBV28	TRBJ2-2	13	.	.	TGTGCCAGCAAGGCCCCGGGCACCGGGGAGCTGTTTTTT	CASKAPGTGELFF
TRBV7-2	TRBJ2-1	15	TRBD2	few	TGTGCCAGCAGGGGAACTAGCGGGAGATACAATGAGCAGTTCTTC	CASRGTSGRYNEQFF
TRBV11-1	TRBJ1-1	14	.	.	TGTGCCAGCAGCTTAGAACTTGGGGGGACTGAAGCTTTCTTT	CASSLELGGTEAFF
TRBV27	TRBJ2-2	15	TRBD1	.	TGTGCCAGCAGTTTATATCCAGGGGGCACCGGGGAGCTGTTTTTT	CASSLYPGGTGELFF
TRBV28	TRBJ1-2	13	TRBD1	.	TGTGCCAGCAGTTTCGACAGGGCCCGGGGCTACACCTTC	CASSFDRARGYTF
TRBV6-5	TRBJ2-3	14	TRBD1	.	TGTGCCAGCAGGGGGACAGTGAACTGGGATACGCAGTATTTT	CASRGTVNWDTQYF
TRBV27	TRBJ2-5	13	.	.	TGTGCCAGCAGTCAGATACACCAAGAGACCCAGTACTTC	CASSQIHQETQYF
TRBV4-2	TRBJ2-7	19	TRBD2	.	TGTGCCAGCAGCCCCTATATACCGTTACGGGCACTAGCGAGTTACGAGCAGTACTTC	CASSPYIPLRALASYEQYF
TRBV5-1	TRBJ2-1	15	TRBD1	once	TGCGCCAGCAGCTTGGAGCGGACAGGGGGCAATGAGCAGTTCTTC	CASSLERTGGNEQFF
TRBV19	TRBJ1-5	16	.	.	TGTGCCAGTAGTATTGGAGGCAACGGGTGGAATCAGCCCCAGCATTTT	CASSIGGNGWNQPQHF
TRBV28	TRBJ1-5	14	.	.	TGTGCCAGCAGTTTGGTACAGAATAATCAGCCCCAGCATTTT	CASSLVQNNQPQHF
TRBV6-1	TRBJ1-2	13	TRBD1	.	TGTGCCAACCAAACAGGGGGCGCCTATGGCTACACCTTC	CANQTGGAYGYTF
TRBV11-1	TRBJ2-1	15	TRBD2	.	TGTGCCAGCAGCCGACTAGCGGGGGGTTACAATGAGCAGTTCTTC	CASSRLAGGYNEQFF